This T cell receptor beta chain was found in a study of PD-1 blockade in classical Hodgkin lymphoma. Findings and caveats of the study: Partial responders and progressors had significantly lower baseline TCR diversity. TCR diversity at baseline was reported to be reduced in newly diagnosed patients relative to healthy donors. Possibly reflecting disease activity or prior therapy, repertoire differences have causes that remain undefined.

Profiling relied on immunoSEQ multiplex PCR, and the TCRdb table lists in-frame clones only, not all of them. The sample yields around 91,000 clones, 81% seen once. Each patient relapsed following autologous stem cell transplantation, and prior brentuximab vedotin exposure differed. About this clone: As yet, its antigen is unknown.

This TCR derives from a human donor with classical Hodgkin lymphoma. Sequenced here: peripheral blood mononuclear cells (PBMCs), sampled before the second cycle of nivolumab.

CDR3 amino acids: CASSQVGGLNTEAFF. The CDR3 DNA reads as TGCGCCAGCAGCCAAGTAGGGGGATTGAACACTGAAGCTTTCTTT. J is TRBJ1-1 and V is TRBV4-1; D might be TRBD1 (6 bases). Germline V gene sequence: CDR1 MGHRA, CDR2 YSYEKL. Trimming took 1 base from V and 0 from J, leaving 9 bases between them. This CDR3 has 15 amino acids.